This TCR beta chain was captured in a study of human T cells and chemical hapten exposure. At the level of the study: The study sensitized with 2% DPC on a roughly 2 cm by roughly 2 cm patch of upper inner arm skin.

With 4 bases removed from V and 3 bases from J, the gap between germline ends came to 7 bases. The CDR3 spans 13 residues. The germline V gene has CDR1 LGHDT and CDR2 YNNKEL (reference sequence). Each CDR3 protein is one row after TCRdb ran MiXCR on the RACE reads. The table records fewer than 350,000 distinct CDR3 sequences, approximately 7.5% of them present only once. As for time point: pre-sensitization, week 0. Sample treatment: therapeutic diphenylcyclopropenone sensitization with weekly scalp DPC. Sequences were derived from whole blood, sampled in connection with sensitization to the hapten diphenylcyclopropenone (DPC). This chain joins TRBV3-1 and TRBJ2-1; unclear D gene. This TCR derives from a young man with alopecia areata. Some clones in this sample may be carry-over from other donors' samples. The CDR3 reads CASSPAFYNEQFF. DNA of the CDR3: TGTGCCAGCAGCCCTGCTTTCTACAATGAGCAGTTCTTC.